A single T cell receptor beta chain is shown here with its context. The sample originates from a study of blood T cell repertoires in COVID-19. Repertoires were generated with immunoSEQ multiplex PCR, while TCRdb's copy carries only in-frame clones and drops some. The table shows 35,000 to 45,000 clones, with about 88% occurring only once. J gave up 5 bases and V 3 bases, and 6 bases lay outside the gene matches. The CDR3 is 14 amino acids. Germline assignment: CDR1 SNHLY and CDR2 FYNNEI. The sequence came from a human donor in a cohort sampled during active COVID-19. Material for sequencing was peripheral blood. The chain recombines TRBV2 with TRBJ2-5; 7 bases align to TRBD1. CDR3 residues: CASSDTTGLETQYF. The CDR3 DNA sequence: TGTGCCAGCAGTGATACGACAGGGCTGGAGACCCAGTACTTC. Together with reference TRBV2 and TRBJ2-5, the CDR3 gives the full variable domain: EPEVTQTPSHQVTQMGQEVILRCVPISNHLYFYWYRQILGQKVEFLVSFYNNEISEKSEIFDDQFSVERPDGSNFTLKIRSTKLEDSAMYFCASSDTTGLETQYFGPGTRLLVL.